The source of this T cell receptor beta chain is a study of spatial heterogeneity in lung cancer. As for the study in general: A median of about 400 days passed before first recurrence, and some blood samples were collected at disease recurrence. Compared with alpha-chain sequences, beta-chain sequences were consistently detected in greater numbers.

Regarding time point: blood taken at disease recurrence. The input material, whole RNA from tumor, nontumor lung or frozen PBMC, was sequenced unsorted. TCRdb reprocessed the 5' RACE reads via MiXCR and lists one record per CDR3 protein. The repertoire includes 9,500 to 10,000 distinct CDR3 sequences, around 4.2% of them detected once, and about 18% sits in the top ten. This clonotype was counted ten times or more. This beta chain turned up in a library designed for alpha chains; as an off-target read, its abundance says little. The J segment lost 7 bases and the V segment lost 5 bases, leaving 9 bases of the junction unmatched. Germline CDR1 is SGHDT and CDR2 is YYEEEE. This CDR3 contains 15 residues.

V and J are TRBV5-6 and TRBJ2-1; TRBD1 agrees at 10 bases. This sample comprised PBMCs, obtained at recurrence. The origin of this receptor is a female donor with early-stage non-small cell lung cancer. The CDR3: CASSSTGTGENEQFF. The CDR3, as DNA: TGTGCCAGCAGTTCGACCGGGACAGGGGAAAATGAGCAGTTCTTC. The whole variable domain, remainder taken from reference TRBV5-6 and TRBJ2-1, is DAGVTQSPTHLIKTRGQQVTLRCSPKSGHDTVSWYQQALGQGPQFIFQYYEEEERQRGNFPDRFSGHQFPNYSSELNVNALLLGDSALYLCASSSTGTGENEQFFGPGTRLTVL.